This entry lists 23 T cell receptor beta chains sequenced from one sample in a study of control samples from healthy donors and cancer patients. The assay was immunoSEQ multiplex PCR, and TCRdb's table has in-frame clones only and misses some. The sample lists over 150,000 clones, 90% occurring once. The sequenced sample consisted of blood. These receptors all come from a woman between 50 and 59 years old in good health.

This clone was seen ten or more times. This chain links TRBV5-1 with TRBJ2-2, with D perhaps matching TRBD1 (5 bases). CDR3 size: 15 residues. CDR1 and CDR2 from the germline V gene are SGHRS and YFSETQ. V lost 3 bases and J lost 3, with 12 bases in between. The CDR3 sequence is CASSSFLTDTGELFF. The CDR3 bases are TGCGCCAGCAGCTCATTCCTGACAGACACCGGGGAGCTGTTTTTT.

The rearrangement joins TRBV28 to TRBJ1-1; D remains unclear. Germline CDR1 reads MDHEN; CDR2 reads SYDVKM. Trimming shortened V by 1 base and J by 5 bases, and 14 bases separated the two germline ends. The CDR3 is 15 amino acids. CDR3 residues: CASSLSTLPRTEAFF. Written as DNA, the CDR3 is TGTGCCAGCAGTTTATCGACATTACCCAGGACTGAAGCTTTCTTT. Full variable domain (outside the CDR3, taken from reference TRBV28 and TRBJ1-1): DVKVTQSSRYLVKRTGEKVFLECVQDMDHENMFWYRQDPGLGLRLIYFSYDVKMKEKGDIPEGYSVSREKKERFSLILESASTNQTSMYLCASSLSTLPRTEAFFGQGTRLTVV.

The CDR3 sequence: CASSLGTSSSYEQYF. CDR3 nucleotide sequence: TGTGCCAGCAGCCTAGGGACTTCCAGCTCCTACGAGCAGTACTTC. The chain is built from TRBV5-8 and TRBJ2-7; D is possibly TRBD2 (6 bases). The germline V and J ends were trimmed by 4 bases and 0 bases, with 14 bases remaining between them. From germline, CDR1 is SGHTS and CDR2 YDEGEE. The CDR3 is made up of 15 amino acids.

CDR3 nucleotide sequence: TGTGCCAGCAGCCCCGGGATGGCGAACACTGAAGCTTTCTTT. It translates to CASSPGMANTEAFF. J is TRBJ1-1 and V is TRBV3-1 (or the pseudogene TRBV3-2); D is uncertain. Germline V gives CDR1 LGHDT, CDR2 YNNKEL (reference sequence). This CDR3 has 14 amino acids. Deletions cut 4 bases from V and 1 base from J, with 10 bases between.

Here the CDR3 reads CASSHTDSHQETQYF. CDR3 DNA: TGTGCCAGCAGCCACACCGACAGTCACCAAGAGACCCAGTACTTC. The gene calls are TRBV7-9 and TRBJ2-5, with D possibly TRBD1 on 5 matching bases. V lost 5 bases and J 0 bases, leaving 13 bases between the germline ends. The germline gives CDR1 SEHNR, CDR2 FQNEAQ (reference sequence). CDR3 length: 15 residues.

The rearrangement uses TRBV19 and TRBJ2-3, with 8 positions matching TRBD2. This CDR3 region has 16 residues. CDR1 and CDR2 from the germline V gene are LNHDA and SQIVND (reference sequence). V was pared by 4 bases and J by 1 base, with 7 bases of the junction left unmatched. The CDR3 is CASSTFSGDRTDTQYF. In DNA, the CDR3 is TGTGCCAGTAGTACCTTTAGCGGGGATCGCACAGATACGCAGTATTTT.

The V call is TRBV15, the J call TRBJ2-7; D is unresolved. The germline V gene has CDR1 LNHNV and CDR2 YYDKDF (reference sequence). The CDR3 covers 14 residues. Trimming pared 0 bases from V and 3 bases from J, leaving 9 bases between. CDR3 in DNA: TGTGCCACCAGCAGAGATCTGGTGGGCTACGAGCAGTACTTC. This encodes CATSRDLVGYEQYF.

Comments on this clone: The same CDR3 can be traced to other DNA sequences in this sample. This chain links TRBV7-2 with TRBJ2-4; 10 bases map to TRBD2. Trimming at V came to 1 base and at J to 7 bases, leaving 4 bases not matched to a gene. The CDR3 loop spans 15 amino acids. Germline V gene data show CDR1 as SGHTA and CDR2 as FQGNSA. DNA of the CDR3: TGTGCCAGCAGCTTAGTAGCGGGGGGAGGCAACATTCAGTACTTC. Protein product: CASSLVAGGGNIQYF.

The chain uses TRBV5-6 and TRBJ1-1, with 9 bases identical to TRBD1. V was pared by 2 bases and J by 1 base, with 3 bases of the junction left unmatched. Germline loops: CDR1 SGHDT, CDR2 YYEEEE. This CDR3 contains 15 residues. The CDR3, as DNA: TGTGCCAGCAGCTTCTACAGGGGGCAGAACACTGAAGCTTTCTTT. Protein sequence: CASSFYRGQNTEAFF.

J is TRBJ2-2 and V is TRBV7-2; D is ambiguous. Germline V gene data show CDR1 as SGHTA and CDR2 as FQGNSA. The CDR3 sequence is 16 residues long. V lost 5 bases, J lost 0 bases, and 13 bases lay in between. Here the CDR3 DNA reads TGTGCCAGCAGCCTTGTGCGGCCAACGAACACCGGGGAGCTGTTTTTT. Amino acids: CASSLVRPTNTGELFF. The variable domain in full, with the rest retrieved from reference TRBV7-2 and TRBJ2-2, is GAGVSQSPSNKVTEKGKDVELRCDPISGHTALYWYRQSLGQGLEFLIYFQGNSAPDKSGLPSDRFSAERTGGSVSTLTIQRTQQEDSAVYLCASSLVRPTNTGELFFGEGSRLTVL.

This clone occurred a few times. The CDR3: CASSQEQGQPQHF. DNA for the CDR3: TGCGCCAGCAGCCAAGAACAGGGGCAGCCCCAGCATTTT. The genes are TRBV4-1 and TRBJ1-5, with 7 bases aligning to TRBD1. With V trimmed by 0 bases and J by 7 bases, 0 bases remained unmatched. The CDR3 totals 13 residues. Per germline, CDR1 MGHRA and CDR2 YSYEKL.

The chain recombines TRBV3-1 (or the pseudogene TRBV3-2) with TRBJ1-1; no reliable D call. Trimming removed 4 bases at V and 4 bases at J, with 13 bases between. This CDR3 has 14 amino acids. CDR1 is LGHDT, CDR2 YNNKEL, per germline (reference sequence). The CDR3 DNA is TGTGCCAGCAGCCGGGAGACGCGGGGCACTGAAGCTTTCTTT. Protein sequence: CASSRETRGTEAFF.

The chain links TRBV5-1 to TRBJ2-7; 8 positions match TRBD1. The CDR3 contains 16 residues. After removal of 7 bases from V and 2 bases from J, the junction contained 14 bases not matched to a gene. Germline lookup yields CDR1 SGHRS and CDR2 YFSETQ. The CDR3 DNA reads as TGCGCCAGCTACTCGGATCCCGGGACAGGCGCCTACGAGCAGTACTTC. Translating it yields CASYSDPGTGAYEQYF.

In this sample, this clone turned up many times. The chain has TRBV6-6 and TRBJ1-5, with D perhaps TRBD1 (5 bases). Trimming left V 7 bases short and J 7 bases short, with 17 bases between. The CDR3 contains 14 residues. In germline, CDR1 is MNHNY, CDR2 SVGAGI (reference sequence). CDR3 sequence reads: CASTEGNLGQPQHF. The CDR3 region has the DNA TGTGCCAGCACGGAGGGGAACCTGGGCCAGCCCCAGCATTTT.

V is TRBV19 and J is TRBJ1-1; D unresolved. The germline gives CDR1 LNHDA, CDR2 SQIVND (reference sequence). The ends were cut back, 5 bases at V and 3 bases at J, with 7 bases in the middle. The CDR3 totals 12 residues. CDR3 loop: CASSPRDTEAFF. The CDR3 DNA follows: TGTGCCAGTAGTCCAAGGGACACTGAAGCTTTCTTT.

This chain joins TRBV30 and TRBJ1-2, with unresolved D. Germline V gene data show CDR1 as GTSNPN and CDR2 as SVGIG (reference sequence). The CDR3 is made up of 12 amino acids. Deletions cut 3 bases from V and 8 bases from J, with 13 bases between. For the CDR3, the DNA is TGTGCCTGGAGCAGGCAGACCGGGGGCTACACCTTC. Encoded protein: CAWSRQTGGYTF.

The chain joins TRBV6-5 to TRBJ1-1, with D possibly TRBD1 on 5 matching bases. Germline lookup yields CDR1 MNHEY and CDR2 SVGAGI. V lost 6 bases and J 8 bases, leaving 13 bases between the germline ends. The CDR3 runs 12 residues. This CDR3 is CASSSQGREAFF. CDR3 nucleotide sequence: TGTGCCAGCAGCTCCCAGGGACGGGAAGCTTTCTTT.

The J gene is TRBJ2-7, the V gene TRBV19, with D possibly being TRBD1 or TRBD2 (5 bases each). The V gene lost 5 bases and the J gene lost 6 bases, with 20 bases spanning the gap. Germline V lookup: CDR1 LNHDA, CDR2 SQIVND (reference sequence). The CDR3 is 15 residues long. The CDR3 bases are TGTGCCAGTAGTCCGCAGGGCTTCGGGGCACCCGAGCAGTACTTC. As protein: CASSPQGFGAPEQYF.

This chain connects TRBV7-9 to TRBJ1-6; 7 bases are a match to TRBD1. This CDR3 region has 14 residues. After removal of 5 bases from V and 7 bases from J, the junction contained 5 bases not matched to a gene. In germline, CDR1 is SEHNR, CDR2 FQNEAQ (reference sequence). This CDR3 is CASSRQGWNSPLHF. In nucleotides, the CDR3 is TGTGCCAGCAGCAGACAGGGTTGGAATTCACCCCTCCACTTT.

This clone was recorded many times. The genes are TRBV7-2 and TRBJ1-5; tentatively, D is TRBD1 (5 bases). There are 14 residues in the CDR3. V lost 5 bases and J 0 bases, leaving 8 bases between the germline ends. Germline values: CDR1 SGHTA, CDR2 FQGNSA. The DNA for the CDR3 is TGTGCCAGCAGCGCGACAGCTAGCAATCAGCCCCAGCATTTT. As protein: CASSATASNQPQHF.

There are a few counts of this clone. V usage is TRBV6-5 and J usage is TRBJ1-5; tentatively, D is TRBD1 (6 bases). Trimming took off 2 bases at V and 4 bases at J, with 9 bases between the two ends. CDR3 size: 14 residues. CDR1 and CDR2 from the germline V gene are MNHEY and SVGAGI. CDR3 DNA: TGTGCCAGCAGTTACGGGGGCGTGAATCAGCCCCAGCATTTT. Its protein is CASSYGGVNQPQHF.

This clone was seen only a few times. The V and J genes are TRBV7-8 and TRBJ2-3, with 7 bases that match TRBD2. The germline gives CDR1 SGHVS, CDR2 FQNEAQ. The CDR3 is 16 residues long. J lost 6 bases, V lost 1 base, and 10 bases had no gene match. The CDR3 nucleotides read TGTGCCAGCAGCTTAGGTCCTAGCGGCTACTTCGATACGCAGTATTTT. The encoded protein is CASSLGPSGYFDTQYF.

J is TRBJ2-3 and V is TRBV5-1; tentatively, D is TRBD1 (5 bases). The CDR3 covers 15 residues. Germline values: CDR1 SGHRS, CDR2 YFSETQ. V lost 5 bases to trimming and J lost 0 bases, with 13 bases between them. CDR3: CASRPDTQSTDTQYF. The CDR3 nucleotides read TGCGCCAGCAGGCCGGACACCCAGAGCACAGATACGCAGTATTTT.